Listed here are 8 T cell receptor beta chains from one sample, sequenced in a study of cytomegalovirus exposure and HLA in healthy donors. Sequenced by immunoSEQ multiplex PCR; TCRdb stores in-frame clones only, minus some. This sample has about 72,000 clones, with less than 95% found just once. The sample consisted of PBMCs. These receptors were collected from a woman aged 18 to 35 in good health and CMV-seronegative.

This clone showed up just once. V and J are TRBV6-4 and TRBJ2-3; tentative D call: TRBD2 (6 bases). This CDR3 has 18 amino acids. Germline V CDR1 and CDR2: MRHNA, SNTAGT. The V and J ends lost 2 bases and 0 bases respectively, with 18 bases between them. The CDR3 bases are TGTGCCAGCAGTGACGTCCCAGGTGGCGGGGATAGCACAGATACGCAGTATTTT. Amino acids: CASSDVPGGGDSTDTQYF.

This chain joins TRBV15 and TRBJ1-1, with 10 bases matching TRBD1. With 4 bases clipped from V and 2 bases from J, the junction kept 4 bases outside the gene matches. The CDR3 has 15 residues. CDR1 is LNHNV, CDR2 YYDKDF, per germline (reference sequence). The CDR3: CATSIGTGANTEAFF. The DNA for the CDR3 is TGTGCCACCAGCATAGGGACAGGGGCAAACACTGAAGCTTTCTTT.

This clone showed up just once. This chain links TRBV27 with TRBJ2-5; D is perhaps TRBD1 (7 bases). Per the germline V gene, CDR1 is MNHEY and CDR2 is SMNVEV (reference sequence). This CDR3 has 13 residues. V dropped 5 bases and J dropped 4 bases, with 11 bases sitting between them. As DNA, the CDR3 is TGTGCCAGCAGTCGCAGGGGGGTAGAGACCCAGTACTTC. The encoded protein is CASSRRGVETQYF.

J is TRBJ2-7 and V is TRBV18; possibly TRBD2 for D (6 bases). The V gene lost 1 base and the J gene lost 4 bases, with 11 bases spanning the gap. Germline assignment: CDR1 KGHSH and CDR2 LQKENI. The CDR3 spans 14 residues. The CDR3: CASSPLGGLYEQYF. In DNA form, the CDR3 reads TGTGCCAGCTCACCACTCGGGGGTCTTTACGAGCAGTACTTC.

CDR3 DNA sequence: TGTGCCAGCAGCTCTCAGGGTAGGAACACCGGGGAGCTGTTTTTT. It specifies CASSSQGRNTGELFF. The chain links TRBV7-8 to TRBJ2-2; possible D gene TRBD1, 5 bases. The CDR3 consists of 15 residues. Between the trimmed V and J ends, which lost 4 bases and 1 base, there was a span of 10 bases. Germline V CDR1 and CDR2: SGHVS, FQNEAQ.

In DNA, the CDR3 is TGTGCCAGCAGTTTTGGTAGATACCCCTTGAACACTGAAGCTTTCTTT. Translated: CASSFGRYPLNTEAFF. The chain joins TRBV28 to TRBJ1-1; the D is unclear. The CDR3 extends over 16 amino acids. V gave up 3 bases and J gave up 0 bases, with 14 bases separating them. CDR1 is MDHEN, CDR2 SYDVKM, per germline. The full variable domain, rest sourced from reference TRBV28 and TRBJ1-1, is DVKVTQSSRYLVKRTGEKVFLECVQDMDHENMFWYRQDPGLGLRLIYFSYDVKMKEKGDIPEGYSVSREKKERFSLILESASTNQTSMYLCASSFGRYPLNTEAFFGQGTRLTVV.

The chain carries TRBV9 and TRBJ2-3; TRBD1 might be the D (6 bases). Germline assignment: CDR1 SGDLS and CDR2 YYNGEE. This CDR3 spans 15 amino acids. The V end lost 4 bases, the J end lost 0 bases, and 12 bases lay between the germline ends. For the CDR3, the DNA is TGTGCCAGCAGCCCAGGGGTTACTAGCACAGATACGCAGTATTTT. Its protein is CASSPGVTSTDTQYF. Looking up the rest from reference TRBV9 and TRBJ2-3 gives the full variable domain: DSGVTQTPKHLITATGQRVTLRCSPRSGDLSVYWYQQSLDQGLQFLIQYYNGEERAKGNILERFSAQQFPDLHSELNLSSLELGDSALYFCASSPGVTSTDTQYFGPGTRLTVL.

The chain employs TRBV9 and TRBJ1-1; 12 bases agree with TRBD1. Unmatched junction bases numbered 7, after V lost 0 bases and J lost 1 base. Germline values: CDR1 SGDLS, CDR2 YYNGEE. The CDR3 has 18 amino acids. CDR3 in DNA: TGTGCCAGCAGCGTAGAGGTTCGGGACAGGGGGCCGAACACTGAAGCTTTCTTT. This translates into CASSVEVRDRGPNTEAFF.